This T cell receptor (beta chain) was recovered during a study of control samples from healthy donors and cancer patients. Libraries were prepared by immunoSEQ multiplex PCR; TCRdb keeps only in-frame clonotypes and omits some of them. The sample comprises 75,000 to 80,000 clones, 75% to 90% of which are singletons, and roughly a tenth rests with the top ten. The sequencing sample was made of PBMCs. The sequence came from a woman aged 45-65 years with colorectal cancer.

This CDR3 reads CASSIQGVDEQFF. CDR3 coding DNA: TGTGCCAGCAGCATTCAGGGGGTTGATGAGCAGTTCTTC. The V and J genes are TRBV5-4 and TRBJ2-1; 7 bases fit TRBD1. Per the germline V gene, CDR1 is SGHNT and CDR2 is YYREEE (reference sequence). J lost 8 bases, V lost 4 bases, and 6 bases had no gene match. CDR3 length equals 13 residues.